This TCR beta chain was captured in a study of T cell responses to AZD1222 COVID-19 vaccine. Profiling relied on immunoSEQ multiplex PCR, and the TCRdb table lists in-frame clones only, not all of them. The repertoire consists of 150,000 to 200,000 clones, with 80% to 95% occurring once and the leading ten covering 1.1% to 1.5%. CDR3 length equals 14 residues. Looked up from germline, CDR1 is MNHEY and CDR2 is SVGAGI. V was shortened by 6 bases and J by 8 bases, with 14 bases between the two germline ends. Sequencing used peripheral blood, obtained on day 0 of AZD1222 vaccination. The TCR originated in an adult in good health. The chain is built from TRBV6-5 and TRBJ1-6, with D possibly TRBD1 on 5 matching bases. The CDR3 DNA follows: TGTGCCAGCAGCCTTGACAGTTTTCATTCACCCCTCCACTTT. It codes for CASSLDSFHSPLHF.